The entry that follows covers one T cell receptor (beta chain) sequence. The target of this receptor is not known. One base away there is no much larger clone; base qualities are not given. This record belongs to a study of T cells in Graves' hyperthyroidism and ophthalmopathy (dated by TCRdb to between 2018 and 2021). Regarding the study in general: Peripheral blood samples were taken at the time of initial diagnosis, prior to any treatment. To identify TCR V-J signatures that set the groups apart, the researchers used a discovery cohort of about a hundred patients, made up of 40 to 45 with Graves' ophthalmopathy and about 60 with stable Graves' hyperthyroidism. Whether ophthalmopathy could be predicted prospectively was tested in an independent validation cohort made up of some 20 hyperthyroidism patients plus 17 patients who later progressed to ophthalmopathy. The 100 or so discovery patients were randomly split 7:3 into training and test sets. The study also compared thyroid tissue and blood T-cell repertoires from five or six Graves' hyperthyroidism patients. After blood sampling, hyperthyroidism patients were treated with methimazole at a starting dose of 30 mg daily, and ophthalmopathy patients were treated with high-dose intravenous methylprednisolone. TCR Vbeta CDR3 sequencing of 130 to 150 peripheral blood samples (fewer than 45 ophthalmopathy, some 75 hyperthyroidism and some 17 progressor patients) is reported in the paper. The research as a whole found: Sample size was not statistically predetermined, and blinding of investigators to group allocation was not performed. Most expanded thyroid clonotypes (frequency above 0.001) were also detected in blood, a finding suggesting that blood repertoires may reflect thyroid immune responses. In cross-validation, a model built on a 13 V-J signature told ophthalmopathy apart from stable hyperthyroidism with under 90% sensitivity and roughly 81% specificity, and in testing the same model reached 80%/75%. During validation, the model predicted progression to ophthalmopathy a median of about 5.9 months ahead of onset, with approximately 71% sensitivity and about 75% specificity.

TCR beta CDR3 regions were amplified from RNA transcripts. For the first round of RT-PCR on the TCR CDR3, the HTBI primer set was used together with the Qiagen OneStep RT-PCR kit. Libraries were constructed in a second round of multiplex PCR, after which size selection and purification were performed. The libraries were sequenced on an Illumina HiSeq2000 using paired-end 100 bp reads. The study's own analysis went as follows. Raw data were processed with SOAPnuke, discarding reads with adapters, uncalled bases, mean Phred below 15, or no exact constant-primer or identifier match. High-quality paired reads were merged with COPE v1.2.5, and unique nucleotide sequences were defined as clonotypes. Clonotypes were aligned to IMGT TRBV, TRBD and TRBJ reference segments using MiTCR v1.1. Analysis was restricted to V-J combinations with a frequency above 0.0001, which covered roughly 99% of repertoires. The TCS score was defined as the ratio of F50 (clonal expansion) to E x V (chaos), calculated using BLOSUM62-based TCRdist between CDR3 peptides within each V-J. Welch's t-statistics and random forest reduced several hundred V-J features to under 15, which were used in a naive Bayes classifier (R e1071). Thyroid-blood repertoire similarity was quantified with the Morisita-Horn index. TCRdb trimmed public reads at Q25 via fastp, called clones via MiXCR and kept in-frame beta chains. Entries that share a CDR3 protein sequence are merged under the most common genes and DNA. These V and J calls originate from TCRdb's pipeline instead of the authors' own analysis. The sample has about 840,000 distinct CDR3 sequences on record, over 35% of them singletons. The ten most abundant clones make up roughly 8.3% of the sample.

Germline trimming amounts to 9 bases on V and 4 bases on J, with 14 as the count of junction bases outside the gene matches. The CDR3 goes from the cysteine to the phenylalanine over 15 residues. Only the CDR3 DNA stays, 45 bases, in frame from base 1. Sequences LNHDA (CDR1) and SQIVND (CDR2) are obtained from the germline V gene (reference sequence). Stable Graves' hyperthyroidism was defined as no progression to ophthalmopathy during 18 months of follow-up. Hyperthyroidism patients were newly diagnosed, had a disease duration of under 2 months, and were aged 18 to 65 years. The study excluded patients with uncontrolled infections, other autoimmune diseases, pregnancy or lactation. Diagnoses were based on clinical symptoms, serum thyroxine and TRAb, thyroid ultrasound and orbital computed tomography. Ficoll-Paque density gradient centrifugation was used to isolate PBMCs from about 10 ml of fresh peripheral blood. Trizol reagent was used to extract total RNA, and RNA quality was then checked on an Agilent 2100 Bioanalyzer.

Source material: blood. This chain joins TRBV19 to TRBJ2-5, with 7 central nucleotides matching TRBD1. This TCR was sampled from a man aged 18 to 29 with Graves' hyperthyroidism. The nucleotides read TGTGCCAGCTATCCCGGGGACAGCACTCCAGAGACCCAGTACTTC. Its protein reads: CASYPGDSTPETQYF.